The present entry profiles one TCR beta chain with its context. This receptor's antigen is unknown. Per-nucleotide qualities are absent, and no much larger clonotype sits a single base away. V is pared back by 5 bases and J by 0 bases, with 17 bases lying between the germline termini. Taken from the germline V gene (reference sequence), the CDR1 and CDR2 loops are MNHEY and SMNVEV. The CDR3 holds 17 amino acids from the cysteine to the phenylalanine. The CDR3 DNA has 51 bases and is translated from base 1. This entry comes from a study of cytomegalovirus exposure and HLA in healthy donors (dated 2017 in TCRdb). Regarding the study in general: According to a later analysis, one platform produced both the roughly 110 validation repertoires and the 720 or so repertoires of the first cohort. Along with the roughly 610-subject first cohort, a separate validation cohort of about 110 different subjects was used. The study was designed to test whether signatures of past pathogen exposure could be identified by cataloging public T cell receptors. To predict cytomegalovirus infection status, the study combined high-throughput TCR immunosequencing, statistical association of individual TCRs with disease status, and machine learning.

Separate from the roughly 650-subject first cohort, the validation cohort of 90 to 150 subjects was the group to which the donors belonged. The method was the immunoSEQ multiplex PCR assay. The paper's data handling went like this. To diagnose cytomegalovirus status from the catalog of TCR beta chain sequences, a statistical classification framework was built. TCRdb's version of the immuneACCESS table is confined to in-frame rearrangements and falls short of the full clone set. An unresolved V gene accounts for under half of the shortfall where checked; the remainder is of unknown origin. V and J calls and clone size are given by that table; D and trimming were obtained from the DNA. In all, the sample holds around 300,000 clones, and approximately 91% of those were seen once. Of the sample, approximately 0.95% falls within the top ten clones. General conclusions and limits of the study: A few of the identified cytomegalovirus-associated TCR beta chains were confirmed in vitro to be specific for cytomegalovirus antigens. While some public TCRs were present in many individuals, most TCR sequences turned up only very rarely across donors. The validation cohort had no HLA typing available for a later analysis, so co-occurrence within that cohort was assessed over all 120 or so repertoires. Of the cluster scores, approximately 95% were above 0 in a later analysis, which found that TCRs clustered in the first cohort also tended to co-occur in the 110 or so validation repertoires. Cytomegalovirus status was reported to be diagnosed by the classifier with high specificity and sensitivity in both the original and validation cohorts. It was suggested by the authors that the approach could potentially be generalized to other disease states and immunological phenotypes. The study listed 150 to 200 TCR beta chains as associated with cytomegalovirus.

The specimen was PBMCs. This sequence was found in a man aged 25 to 40 in good health and CMV-seronegative. The chain links TRBV27 with TRBJ2-1; a tentative D call is TRBD1 (5 bases match). The CDR3 amino acid sequence is: CASSLDPRVYSYNEQFF. The nucleotide sequence is given as TGTGCCAGCAGTCTCGACCCCAGGGTATACTCCTACAATGAGCAGTTCTTC.